Described below is a single T cell receptor (beta chain) sequence and its context. Its antigen is not identified. The record originates from a study of T cell responses to AZD1222 COVID-19 vaccine. Study findings and constraints: Spike was spanned by vaccine-associated CD4 TCRs, with dominance at 160-218 and 743-854. Without day 14 samples, only post-peak T cell repertoires were studied. Reportedly, close to half of spike-specific TCRs are directed against unmutated variant regions. There were mostly white British donors and more females than males, and clonal diversity was possibly underestimated.

The V end lost 2 bases, the J end lost 11 bases, and 12 bases lay between the germline ends. Germline V gene lookup returns CDR1 KGHDR and CDR2 SFDVKD. This CDR3 is 13 amino acids long. TCRdb's table, derived via immunoSEQ multiplex PCR, lists solely in-frame clones and lacks some. The table shows about 120,000 clones, with about 85% occurring only once. The specimen comprised peripheral blood, sampled 28 days after the second AZD1222 dose. This rearrangement joins TRBV24-1 to TRBJ2-1; either TRBD1 or TRBD2 may fit D (5 bases each). This TCR was recovered from an adult who received the AZD1222 COVID-19 vaccine. The CDR3 DNA is TGTGCCACCAGTGATTACGCCGGGACGCAGCAGTTCTTC. Protein product: CATSDYAGTQQFF.